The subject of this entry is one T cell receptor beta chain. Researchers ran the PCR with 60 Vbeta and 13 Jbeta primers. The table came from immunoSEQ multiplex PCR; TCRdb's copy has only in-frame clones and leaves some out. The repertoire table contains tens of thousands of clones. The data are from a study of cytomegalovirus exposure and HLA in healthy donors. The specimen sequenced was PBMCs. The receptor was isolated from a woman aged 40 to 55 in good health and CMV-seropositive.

The CDR3 DNA sequence: TGTGCCAGCGGTAAAAGGGAGGGGCAGCCCCAGCATTTT. This sequence encodes CASGKREGQPQHF. The rearrangement joins TRBV6-1 to TRBJ1-5, with D tentatively TRBD1 (5 bases). CDR1 MNHNS and CDR2 SASEGT come from the germline V gene. Trimming left V 8 bases short and J 7 bases short, with 15 bases between. This CDR3 is 13 amino acids long.